The 8 T cell receptor beta chains presented below share a single source sample, sequenced in a study of regulatory T cells in long-lasting Graves disease (dated by TCRdb to 2020 to 2022). Preparation of the library involved multiplex PCR. The sample was run on an Illumina HiSeq 4000. CDR3 regions were amplified by Arm-PCR with iRepertoire HTBI primers to construct TCR beta libraries. Using fastp trimming at Q25 and MiXCR clonotype assembly, TCRdb reanalyzed the public sequencing data and kept in-frame beta chains. A single entry per CDR3 protein holds the most common genes and DNA from its merged rows. Within this sample are around 450,000 distinct CDR3 sequences, with around 15% of them counted one time only. The top ten clonotypes cover 12% of the sample. The time point label of this sample denotes: newly diagnosed GD, antithyroid drugs for less than 3 months. For both TCR sequencing and RNA sequencing, RNA was extracted from PBMCs in TRIzol.

Another study also made use of these data, one on T cells in Graves' hyperthyroidism and ophthalmopathy.

The specimen was peripheral blood mononuclear cells (PBMCs), collected at new diagnosis, from a patient treated with antithyroid drugs. The receptors stem from a middle-aged man with Graves disease. Donor details come from another sample of the same person, matched by shared clones.

This clonotype was observed a handful of times. V and J are TRBV30 and TRBJ2-1; 8 bases agree with TRBD2. CDR1 GTSNPN and CDR2 SVGIG come from the germline V gene (reference sequence). After removal of 5 bases from V and 8 bases from J, the junction contained 20 bases not matched to a gene. The CDR3 contains 17 residues. The CDR3 DNA reads TGTGCCTGGTGCTCCATCACTAGCGGAGGTAGGATCGATGAGCAGTTCTTC. Amino acid sequence: CAWCSITSGGRIDEQFF.

This clonotype was recorded many times. The chain employs TRBV20-1 and TRBJ2-7; D gene uncertain. Trimming pared 0 bases from V and 2 bases from J, leaving 17 bases between. There are 16 residues in the CDR3. Germline V CDR1 and CDR2: DFQATT, SNEGSKA (reference sequence). CDR3: CSARELTGNFAYEQYF. The CDR3 DNA is TGCAGTGCTAGAGAGCTGACCGGTAATTTTGCCTACGAGCAGTACTTC.

This clonotype was recorded at least ten times. The rearrangement joins TRBV3-1 to TRBJ2-3; D might be TRBD2 (6 bases). Germline CDR1 reads LGHDT; CDR2 reads YNNKEL (reference sequence). This CDR3 comprises 14 residues. Trimming removed 1 base from V and 6 bases from J, with 11 bases in between. CDR3 sequence: CASSQVGSGDTQYF. CDR3 DNA: TGTGCCAGCAGCCAAGTCGGGAGCGGGGATACGCAGTATTTT.

This clonotype came up many times. The CDR3 nucleotides read TGCGCCAGCAGCTCAGGACTACCCCCTAGCACAGATACGCAGTATTTT. Amino acid sequence: CASSSGLPPSTDTQYF. V usage is TRBV5-1 and J usage is TRBJ2-3, with a weak D call TRBD2 (6 bases). CDR1 SGHRS and CDR2 YFSETQ come from the germline V gene. The CDR3 is 16 amino acids. The V end lost 3 bases, the J end lost 0 bases, and 14 bases lay between the germline ends.

This clonotype has ten or more counts. The gene calls are TRBV5-1 and TRBJ2-7; 8 bases align to TRBD2. The CDR3 is 16 residues long. Germline V gives CDR1 SGHRS, CDR2 YFSETQ. V lost 4 bases, J lost 2 bases, and 11 bases stayed unmatched. CDR3 sequence reads: CASSPGGTVGAYEQYF. CDR3 nucleotide sequence: TGCGCCAGCAGCCCGGGGGGGACGGTGGGGGCCTACGAGCAGTACTTC.

The chain uses TRBV20-1 and TRBJ1-3; D is uncertain. This CDR3 is built from 14 residues. The V gene lost 0 bases and the J gene lost 0 bases, with 6 bases spanning the gap. Germline CDR1 reads DFQATT; CDR2 reads SNEGSKA (reference sequence). The CDR3 nucleotides are TGCAGTGCTAGAGATCTGGCCTCTGGAAACACCATATATTTT. It encodes CSARDLASGNTIYF.

In this sample, this clonotype turned up many times. CDR3 protein: CASLPTAQETQYF. In nucleotides, the CDR3 is TGTGCCAGCCTCCCAACAGCGCAAGAGACCCAGTACTTC. The gene calls are TRBV7-8 and TRBJ2-5, with D uncertain. This CDR3 has 13 amino acids. Looked up from germline, CDR1 is SGHVS and CDR2 is FQNEAQ. Trimming stripped 8 bases from V and 2 bases from J, with 12 bases between.

This clonotype has at least ten counts. The chain carries TRBV29-1 and TRBJ2-7; 7 bases are a match to TRBD2. The CDR3 has 13 residues. CDR1 and CDR2 (germline): SQVTM, ANQGSEA. Germline trimming cut 6 bases from V and 6 bases from J; bases unmatched to any gene: 11. CDR3 nucleotide sequence: TGCAGCGTCAAAGGGACTATATTGGGCGAGCAGTACTTC. Translation: CSVKGTILGEQYF.